A single sample gave rise to the 8 T cell receptor beta chains below, sequenced in a study of cytomegalovirus exposure and HLA in healthy donors. PCR employed 60 Vbeta and 13 Jbeta primers. The assay was immunoSEQ multiplex PCR, and TCRdb's table has in-frame clones only and misses some. The table records around 190,000 clones, roughly 74% of them present only once. Specimen: PBMCs. The receptors here all came from a female donor in good health and CMV-seronegative.

The genes are TRBV9 and TRBJ2-1, with 7 bases fitting TRBD1. Germline-derived CDR1 and CDR2 are SGDLS and YYNGEE. Trimming at V came to 4 bases and at J to 7 bases, leaving 8 bases not matched to a gene. The CDR3 consists of 14 residues. As DNA, the CDR3 is TGTGCCAGCAGCTCGACAGGGTGGTCAAATGAGCAGTTCTTC. This translates into CASSSTGWSNEQFF.

The DNA of the CDR3 is TGTGCCAGCAGTGACCTACGGGGGGTAGAGACCCAGTACTTC. It translates to CASSDLRGVETQYF. The chain recombines TRBV2 with TRBJ2-5; 7 bases line up with TRBD2. The CDR3 contains 14 residues. Germline V gene data show CDR1 as SNHLY and CDR2 as FYNNEI. V lost 3 bases, J lost 4 bases, and 5 bases stayed unmatched.

The genes are TRBV11-1 and TRBJ2-5; D gene unclear. CDR3 length: 14 residues. Trimming removed 5 bases at V and 3 bases at J, with 13 bases between. Germline CDR1 reads SGHAT; CDR2 reads FQDESV (reference sequence). CDR3 loop: CASSDLGWKETQYF. The DNA of the CDR3 is TGTGCCAGCAGCGATCTAGGTTGGAAAGAGACCCAGTACTTC.

The chain has TRBV7-8 and TRBJ1-5, with TRBD1 matching 7 bases. After removal of 5 bases from V and 2 bases from J, the junction contained 3 bases not matched to a gene. The CDR3 consists of 14 residues. Germline V gene lookup returns CDR1 SGHVS and CDR2 FQNEAQ. The CDR3 nucleotides are TGTGCCAGCAGCCCCGGACAGGGCAATCAGCCCCAGCATTTT. Amino acid sequence: CASSPGQGNQPQHF.

The chain has TRBV9 and TRBJ1-1; weak D call: TRBD1 (5 bases). The CDR3 extends over 13 amino acids. V shed 3 bases and J shed 4 bases, with 10 bases lying between them. From germline, CDR1 is SGDLS and CDR2 YYNGEE. The CDR3 sequence is CASSARVGTEAFF. The CDR3 DNA reads as TGTGCCAGCAGCGCCAGGGTTGGCACTGAAGCTTTCTTT.

The genes are TRBV7-8 and TRBJ2-5; TRBD2 matches 7 bases. CDR1 and CDR2 from the germline V gene are SGHVS and FQNEAQ. The CDR3 loop spans 14 amino acids. The J segment lost 2 bases and the V segment lost 1 base, leaving 1 base of the junction unmatched. The CDR3 loop is CASSLGTRQETQYF. For the CDR3, the DNA is TGTGCCAGCAGCTTAGGGACTAGACAAGAGACCCAGTACTTC.

The chain employs TRBV5-4 and TRBJ2-1, with a possible D match to TRBD2 (6 bases). The V end was cut by 5 bases, the J end by 5 bases, with 20 bases between. The CDR3 is 16 amino acids. The germline V gene encodes CDR1 SGHNT and CDR2 YYREEE (reference sequence). CDR3 bases: TGTGCCAGCAGTCCCGATTTGGGCGGGGAACACAATGAGCAGTTCTTC. Translation gives CASSPDLGGEHNEQFF.

This clone appeared a few times. This CDR3 is also generated by other DNA sequences in the sample. This chain uses TRBV28 with TRBJ2-7; 11 nucleotides line up with TRBD2. The ends lost 6 bases at V and 4 bases at J; junction bases unmatched: 5. Germline V gene lookup returns CDR1 MDHEN and CDR2 SYDVKM. CDR3 length: 14 amino acids. This CDR3 reads CASRTSGSRYEQYF. CDR3 in DNA: TGTGCCAGCAGAACTAGCGGGAGCCGGTACGAGCAGTACTTC.